This T cell receptor (beta chain) was obtained from a study of blood T cell dynamics during melanoma immunotherapy. Time point in this sample: pre-treatment baseline. V lost 5 bases and J 3 bases, leaving 17 bases between the germline ends. Germline V gene lookup returns CDR1 MNHEY and CDR2 SVGAGI. The CDR3 has 15 residues. The assay was immunoSEQ multiplex PCR, and TCRdb's table has in-frame clones only and misses some. The table includes about 6,900 clones, about 78% detected once. Study-wide results and limits: It remained unknown if the driving T cell clones were melanoma-specific.

About this clone itself: No antigen is known for it.

This receptor was identified in a human donor with melanoma. The chain recombines TRBV6-5 with TRBJ2-7, with D possibly TRBD2 on 6 matching bases. The material was blood, obtained from a patient treated with checkpoint blockade. CDR3 nucleotides: TGTGCCAGCAGTACGCAGGGCGGAGGGTTCTACGAGCAGTACTTC. Translated: CASSTQGGGFYEQYF.